This T cell receptor (beta chain) came from a study of cytomegalovirus exposure and HLA in healthy donors. Regarding the study as a whole: TCR beta chains numbering more than 150 were designated cytomegalovirus-associated. Most subjects had HLA-A and HLA-B alleles reportedly predicted accurately by TCR beta sequences.

A note on this clone: Antigen: not known.

CDR1 is SGHDT and CDR2 is YYEEEE in the germline V gene. Trimming removed 1 base from V and 4 bases from J, with 8 bases in between. This CDR3 has 14 amino acids. 13 Jbeta primers and 60 Vbeta primers were used for the PCR. Clones were sequenced by immunoSEQ multiplex PCR, and TCRdb holds only the in-frame ones, with some missing. The table records 190,000 or so clones, 75% to 90% of them present only once. Sequencing was performed on PBMCs. The TCR originated in a boy between 10 and 17 years old in good health and CMV-seronegative. This chain uses TRBV5-6 with TRBJ1-4, with D possibly being TRBD1 (5 bases). The CDR3 here is CASSLSGYNEKLFF. DNA of the CDR3: TGTGCCAGCAGCTTGTCAGGGTATAATGAAAAACTGTTTTTT.